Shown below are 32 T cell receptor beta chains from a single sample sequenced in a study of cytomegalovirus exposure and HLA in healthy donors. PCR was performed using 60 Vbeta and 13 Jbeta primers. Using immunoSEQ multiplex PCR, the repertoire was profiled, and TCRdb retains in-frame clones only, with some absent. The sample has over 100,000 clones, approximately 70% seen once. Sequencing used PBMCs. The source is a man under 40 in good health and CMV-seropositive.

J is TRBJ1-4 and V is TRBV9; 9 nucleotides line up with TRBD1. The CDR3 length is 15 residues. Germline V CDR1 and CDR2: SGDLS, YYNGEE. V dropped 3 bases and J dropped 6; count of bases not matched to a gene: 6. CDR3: CASSGTGGRDEKLFF. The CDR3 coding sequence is TGTGCCAGCAGCGGCACAGGGGGCAGGGATGAAAAACTGTTTTTT.

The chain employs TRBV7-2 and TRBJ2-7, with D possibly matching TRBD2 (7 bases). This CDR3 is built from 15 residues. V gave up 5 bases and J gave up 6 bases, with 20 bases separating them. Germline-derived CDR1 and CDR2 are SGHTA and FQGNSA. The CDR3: CASSHRGGTHLEQYF. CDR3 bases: TGTGCCAGCAGCCATAGGGGGGGAACCCATCTCGAGCAGTACTTC.

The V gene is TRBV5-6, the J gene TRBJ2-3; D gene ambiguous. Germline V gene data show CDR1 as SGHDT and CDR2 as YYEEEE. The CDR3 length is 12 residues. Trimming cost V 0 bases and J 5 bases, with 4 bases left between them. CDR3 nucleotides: TGTGCCAGCAGCTTGGACGGAGATACGCAGTATTTT. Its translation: CASSLDGDTQYF.

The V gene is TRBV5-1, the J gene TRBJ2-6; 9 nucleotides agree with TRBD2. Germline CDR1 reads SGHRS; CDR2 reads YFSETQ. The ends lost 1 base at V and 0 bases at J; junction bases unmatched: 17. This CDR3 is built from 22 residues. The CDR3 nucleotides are TGCGCCAGCAGCTTGTTTTGGCGGACTGCGACTAGCGGCCCCTCTGGGGCCAACGTCCTGACTTTC. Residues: CASSLFWRTATSGPSGANVLTF.

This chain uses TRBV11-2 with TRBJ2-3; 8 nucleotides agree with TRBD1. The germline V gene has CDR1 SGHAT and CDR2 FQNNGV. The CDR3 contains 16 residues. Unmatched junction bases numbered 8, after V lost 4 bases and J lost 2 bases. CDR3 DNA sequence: TGTGCCAGCAGCTCGGGACAGGCCTCGATCACAGATACGCAGTATTTT. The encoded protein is CASSSGQASITDTQYF.

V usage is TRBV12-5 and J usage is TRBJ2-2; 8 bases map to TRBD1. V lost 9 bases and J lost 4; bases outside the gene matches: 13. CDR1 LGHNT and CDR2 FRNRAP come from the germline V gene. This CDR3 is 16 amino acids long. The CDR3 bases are TGTGCTAGCCCGCCTCGGGGGCAGGGGGCCACCGGGGAGCTGTTTTTT. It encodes CASPPRGQGATGELFF.

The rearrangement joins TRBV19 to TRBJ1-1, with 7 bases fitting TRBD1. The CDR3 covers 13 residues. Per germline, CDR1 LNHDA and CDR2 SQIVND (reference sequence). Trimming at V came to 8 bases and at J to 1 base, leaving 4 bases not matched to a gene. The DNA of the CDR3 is TGTGCCAGTCGACAGGGAAGGAACACTGAAGCTTTCTTT. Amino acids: CASRQGRNTEAFF. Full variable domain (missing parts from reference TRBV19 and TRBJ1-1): DGGITQSPKYLFRKEGQNVTLSCEQNLNHDAMYWYRQDPGQGLRLIYYSQIVNDFQKGDIAEGYSVSREKKESFPLTVTSAQKNPTAFYLCASRQGRNTEAFFGQGTRLTVV.

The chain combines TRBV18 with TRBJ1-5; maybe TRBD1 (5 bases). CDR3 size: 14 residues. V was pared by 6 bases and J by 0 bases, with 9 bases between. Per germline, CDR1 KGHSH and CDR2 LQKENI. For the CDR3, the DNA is TGTGCCAGCTCTCCGACAGATAGCAATCAGCCCCAGCATTTT. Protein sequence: CASSPTDSNQPQHF.

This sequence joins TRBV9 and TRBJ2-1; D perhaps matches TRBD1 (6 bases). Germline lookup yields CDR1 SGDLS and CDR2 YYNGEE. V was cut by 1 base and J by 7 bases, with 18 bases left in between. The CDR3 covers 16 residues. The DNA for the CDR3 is TGTGCCAGCAGCGTACTCAAAGACAGGAGTTCAAATGAGCAGTTCTTC. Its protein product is CASSVLKDRSSNEQFF.

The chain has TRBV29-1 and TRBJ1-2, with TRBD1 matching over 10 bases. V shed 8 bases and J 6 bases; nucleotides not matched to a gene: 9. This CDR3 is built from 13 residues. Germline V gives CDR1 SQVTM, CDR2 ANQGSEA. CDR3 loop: CSLRQGAQHGYTF. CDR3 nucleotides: TGCAGCTTGAGACAGGGGGCGCAGCATGGCTACACCTTC.

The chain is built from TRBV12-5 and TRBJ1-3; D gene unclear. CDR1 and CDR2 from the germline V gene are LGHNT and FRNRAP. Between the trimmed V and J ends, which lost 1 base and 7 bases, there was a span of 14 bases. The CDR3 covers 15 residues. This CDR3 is CASGLGEEGRNTIYF. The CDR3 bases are TGTGCTAGTGGTTTGGGGGAGGAAGGTCGGAACACCATATATTTT.

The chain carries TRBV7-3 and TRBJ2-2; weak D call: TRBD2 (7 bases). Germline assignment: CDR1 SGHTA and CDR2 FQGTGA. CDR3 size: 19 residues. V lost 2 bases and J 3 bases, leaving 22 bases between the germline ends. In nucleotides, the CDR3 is TGTGCCAGCAGCTTACATCCCCCCGGCCGGGGGGCGGACACCGGGGAGCTGTTTTTT. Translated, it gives CASSLHPPGRGADTGELFF.

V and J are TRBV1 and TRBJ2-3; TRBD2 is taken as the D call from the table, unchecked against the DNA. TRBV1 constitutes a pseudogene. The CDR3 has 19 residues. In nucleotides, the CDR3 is TGCACCAGCCTCAGGGCTAGCGGGGGGGCAAGAGTCGGCACAGATACGCAGTATTTT. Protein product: CTSLRASGGARVGTDTQYF.

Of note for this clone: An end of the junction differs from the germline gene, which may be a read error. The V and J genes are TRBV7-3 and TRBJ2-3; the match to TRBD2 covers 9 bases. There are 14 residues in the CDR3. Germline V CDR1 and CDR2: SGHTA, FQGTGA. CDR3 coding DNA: TGTGCCAGCAGCCCGGGACTAGCAACAGATGCGCAGTATTTT. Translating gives CASSPGLATDAQYF.

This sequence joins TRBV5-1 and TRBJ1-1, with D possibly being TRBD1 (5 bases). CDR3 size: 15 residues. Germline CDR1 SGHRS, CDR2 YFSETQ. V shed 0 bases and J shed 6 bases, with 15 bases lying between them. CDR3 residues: CASSLVGRGSAEAFF. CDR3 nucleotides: TGCGCCAGCAGCTTGGTGGGACGGGGGAGCGCTGAAGCTTTCTTT.

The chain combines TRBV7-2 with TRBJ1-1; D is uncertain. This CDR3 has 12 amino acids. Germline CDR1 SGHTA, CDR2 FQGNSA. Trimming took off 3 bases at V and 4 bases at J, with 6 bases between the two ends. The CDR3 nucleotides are TGTGCCAGCAGCTTTCCCATCACTGAAGCTTTCTTT. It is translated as CASSFPITEAFF.

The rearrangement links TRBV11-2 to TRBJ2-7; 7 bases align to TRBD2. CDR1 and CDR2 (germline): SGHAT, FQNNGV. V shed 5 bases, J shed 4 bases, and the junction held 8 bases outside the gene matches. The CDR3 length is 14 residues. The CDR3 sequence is CASSPGGSGYEQYV. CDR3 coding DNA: TGTGCCAGCAGCCCGGGAGGTAGCGGATACGAGCAGTACGTC.

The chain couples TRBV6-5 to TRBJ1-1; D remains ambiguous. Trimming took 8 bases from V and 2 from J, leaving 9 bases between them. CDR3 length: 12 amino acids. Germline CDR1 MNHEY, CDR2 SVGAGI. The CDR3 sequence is CASAGVNTEAFF. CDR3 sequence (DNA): TGTGCCAGCGCCGGGGTAAACACTGAAGCTTTCTTT.

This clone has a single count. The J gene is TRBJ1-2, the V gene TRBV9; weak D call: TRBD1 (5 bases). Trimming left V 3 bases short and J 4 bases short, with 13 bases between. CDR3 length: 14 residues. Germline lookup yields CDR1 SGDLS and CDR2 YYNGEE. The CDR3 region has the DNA TGTGCCAGCAGCGGAGGGGAGGTTCGCTATGGCTACACCTTC. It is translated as CASSGGEVRYGYTF.

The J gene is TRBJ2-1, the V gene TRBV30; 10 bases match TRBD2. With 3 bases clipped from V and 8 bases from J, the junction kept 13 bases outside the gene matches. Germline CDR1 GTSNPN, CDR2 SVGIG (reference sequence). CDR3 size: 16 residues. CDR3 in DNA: TGTGCCTGGAGCCAAACTCAGCGGGGGGGCAAAGATGAGCAGTTCTTC. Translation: CAWSQTQRGGKDEQFF.

The CDR3 DNA reads TGTGCCAGCTCACCACCGGGACAGGGGGCTGGAAACACCATATATTTT. Translation gives CASSPPGQGAGNTIYF. J is TRBJ1-3 and V is TRBV18, with 11 bases aligning to TRBD1. With 0 bases clipped from V and 2 bases from J, the junction kept 0 bases outside the gene matches. Germline CDR1 KGHSH, CDR2 LQKENI. The CDR3 is made up of 16 amino acids.

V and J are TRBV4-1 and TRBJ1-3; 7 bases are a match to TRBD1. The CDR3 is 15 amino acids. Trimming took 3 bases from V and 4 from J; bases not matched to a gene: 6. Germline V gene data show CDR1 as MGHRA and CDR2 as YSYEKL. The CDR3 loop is CASSQGTGQGNTIYF. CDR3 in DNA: TGCGCCAGCAGCCAGGGGACGGGACAGGGAAACACCATATATTTT.

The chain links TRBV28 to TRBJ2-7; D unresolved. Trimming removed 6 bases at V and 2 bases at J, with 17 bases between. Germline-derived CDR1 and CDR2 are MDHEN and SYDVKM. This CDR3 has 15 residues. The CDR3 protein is CASRSLTASAYEQYV. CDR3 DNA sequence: TGTGCCAGCAGATCGCTTACGGCTAGTGCCTACGAGCAGTACGTC.

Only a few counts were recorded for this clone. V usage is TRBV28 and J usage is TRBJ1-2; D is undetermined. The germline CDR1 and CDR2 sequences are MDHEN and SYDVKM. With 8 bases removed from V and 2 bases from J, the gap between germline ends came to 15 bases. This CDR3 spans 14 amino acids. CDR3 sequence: CASSPLRSNYGYTF. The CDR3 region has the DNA TGTGCCAGCTCCCCCCTTCGGTCCAACTATGGCTACACCTTC.

The CDR3 region is CASSADSGRATHTQYF. In nucleotides, the CDR3 is TGTGCCAGCAGCGCGGATAGCGGGAGGGCCACTCATACGCAGTATTTT. The chain combines TRBV9 with TRBJ2-3; TRBD2 agrees at 11 bases. The germline V gene encodes CDR1 SGDLS and CDR2 YYNGEE. The CDR3 runs to 16 residues. With 3 bases clipped from V and 7 bases from J, the junction kept 10 bases outside the gene matches.

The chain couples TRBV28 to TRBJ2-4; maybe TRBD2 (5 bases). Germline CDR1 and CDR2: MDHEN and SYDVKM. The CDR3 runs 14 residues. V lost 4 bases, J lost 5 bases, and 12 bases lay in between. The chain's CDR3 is CASSSSRRENIQYF. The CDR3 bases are TGTGCCAGCAGTTCTAGCAGGAGAGAAAACATTCAGTACTTC.

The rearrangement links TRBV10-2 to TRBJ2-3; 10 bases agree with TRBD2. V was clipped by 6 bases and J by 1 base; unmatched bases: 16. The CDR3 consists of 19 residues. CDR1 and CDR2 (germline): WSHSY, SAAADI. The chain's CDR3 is CASSHLAGEGSTRTDTQYF. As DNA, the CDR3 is TGCGCCAGCAGCCACCTAGCGGGGGAGGGCAGTACACGCACAGATACGCAGTATTTT.

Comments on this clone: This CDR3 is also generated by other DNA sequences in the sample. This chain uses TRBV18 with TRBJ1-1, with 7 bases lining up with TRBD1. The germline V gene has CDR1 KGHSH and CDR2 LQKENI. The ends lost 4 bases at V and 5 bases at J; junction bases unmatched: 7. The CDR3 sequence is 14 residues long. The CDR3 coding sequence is TGTGCCAGCTCACTAACAGGGGAGAGGACTGAAGCTTTCTTT. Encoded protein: CASSLTGERTEAFF.

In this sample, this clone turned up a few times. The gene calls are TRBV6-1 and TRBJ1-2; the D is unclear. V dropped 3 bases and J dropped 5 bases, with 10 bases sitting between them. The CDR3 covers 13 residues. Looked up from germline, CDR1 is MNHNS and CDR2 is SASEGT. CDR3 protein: CASSDPGLYGYTF. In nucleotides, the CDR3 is TGTGCCAGCAGTGACCCCGGGTTATATGGCTACACCTTC.

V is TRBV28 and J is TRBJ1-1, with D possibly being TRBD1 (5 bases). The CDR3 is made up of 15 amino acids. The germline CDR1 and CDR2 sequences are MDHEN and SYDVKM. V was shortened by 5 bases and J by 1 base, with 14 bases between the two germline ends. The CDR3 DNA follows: TGTGCCAGCAGTCCCGACAGAGAAGAGAACACTGAAGCTTTCTTT. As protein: CASSPDREENTEAFF.

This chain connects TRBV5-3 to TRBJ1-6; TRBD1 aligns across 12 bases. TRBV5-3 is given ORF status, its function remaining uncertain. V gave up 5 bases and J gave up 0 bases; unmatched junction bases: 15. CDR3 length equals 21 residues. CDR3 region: CARRSRDRGLLLSSYNSPLHF. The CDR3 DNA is TGTGCCAGAAGAAGCCGGGACAGGGGGCTTTTGCTGAGCTCCTATAATTCACCCCTCCACTTT.

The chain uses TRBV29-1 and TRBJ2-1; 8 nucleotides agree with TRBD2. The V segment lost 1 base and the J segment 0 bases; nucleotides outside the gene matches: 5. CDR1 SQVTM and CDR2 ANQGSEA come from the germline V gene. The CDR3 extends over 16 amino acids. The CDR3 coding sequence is TGCAGCGTTGAAGGGGGACTAGTGAGCTCCTACAATGAGCAGTTCTTC. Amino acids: CSVEGGLVSSYNEQFF.